Listed below are T cell receptor beta chains from one sample, sequenced in a study of long-term antiretroviral therapy in people with HIV. Sequencing used immunoSEQ multiplex PCR; TCRdb keeps in-frame clones, though not all of them. This sample has 17,000 or so clones, with roughly 72% found just once. The sequencing here drew on unsorted PBMCs, taken nearly 2.6 years before starting antiretroviral therapy. Receptors were obtained from a woman aged 45 to 65 with HIV. Both conserved end residues are part of each CDR3. The D gene is left open where the match is weak. Rows give clone size only sometimes, using once, few, many, or a class for an expanded clone.

NA,TRBV5-1,14,NA,TRBJ1-2,CASSLGPFNYGYTF,TGCGCCAGCAGCTTGGGACCGTTTAACTATGGCTACACCTTC
NA,TRBV19,15,once,TRBJ1-1,CASSLGTADGTEAFF,TGTGCCAGTAGTCTCGGGACGGCTGATGGCACTGAAGCTTTCTTT
NA,TRBV7-8,13,few,TRBJ1-5,CASSFRGNQPQHF,TGTGCCAGCAGCTTTAGGGGGAATCAGCCCCAGCATTTT
TRBD1,TRBV6-1,10,few,TRBJ1-6,CASGDSPLHF,TGTGCCAGCGGGGACAGTCCCCTCCACTTT
NA,TRBV25-1,14,NA,TRBJ1-1,CASSHGLMNTEAFF,TGTGCCAGCAGTCACGGACTGATGAACACTGAAGCTTTCTTT
TRBD2,TRBV11-3,15,once,TRBJ2-3,CASSLGGMGTDTQYF,TGTGCCAGCAGCCTGGGGGGGATGGGGACAGATACGCAGTATTTT
TRBD1,TRBV27,12,NA,TRBJ1-5,CASPGGFQPQHF,TGTGCCAGTCCAGGGGGCTTTCAGCCCCAGCATTTT
NA,TRBV5-5,15,NA,TRBJ1-3,CASSLGGSSGNTIYF,TGTGCCAGCAGCTTGGGGGGGAGCTCTGGAAACACCATATATTTT
NA,TRBV15,13,NA,TRBJ1-2,CATSREINYGYTF,TGTGCCACCAGCAGAGAGATAAACTATGGCTACACCTTC
NA,TRBV11-3,13,few,TRBJ2-1,CASRSSSGNEQFF,TGTGCCAGCAGGTCCTCTTCTGGGAATGAGCAGTTCTTC
NA,TRBV5-1,16,NA,TRBJ1-6,CASSSSGEGGGSPLHF,TGCGCCAGCAGCTCCAGCGGGGAGGGAGGAGGATCACCCCTCCACTTT
NA,TRBV6-5,14,NA,TRBJ2-2,CASSYLGGTGELFF,TGTGCCAGCAGTTACCTAGGGGGCACCGGGGAGCTGTTTTTT
NA,TRBV13,14,NA,TRBJ2-5,CASSFRGAWETQYF,TGTGCCAGCAGCTTTCGGGGGGCCTGGGAGACCCAGTACTTC
TRBD1,TRBV27,15,few,TRBJ2-3,CASSIWTGPTDTQYF,TGTGCCAGCAGTATTTGGACAGGGCCCACAGATACGCAGTATTTT
TRBD2,TRBV5-4,14,NA,TRBJ2-3,CASSWGSGVDTQYF,TGTGCCAGCAGCTGGGGTAGCGGGGTAGATACGCAGTATTTT
NA,TRBV6-5,15,few,TRBJ1-2,CASSYSGLIGYGYTF,TGTGCCAGCAGTTATAGCGGCTTGATAGGCTATGGCTACACCTTC
NA,TRBV21-1,12,NA,TRBJ2-1,CAIKDTRNEQFF,TGTGCCATAAAAGATACTCGGAATGAGCAGTTCTTC
TRBD1,TRBV27,17,NA,TRBJ2-7,CASSEKLGDRATYEQYF,TGTGCCAGCAGTGAGAAGCTCGGGGACAGGGCCACCTACGAGCAGTACTTC
NA,TRBV5-1,16,NA,TRBJ2-6,CASSSGRSSGANVLTF,TGCGCCAGCAGCTCCGGACGGTCCTCTGGGGCCAACGTCCTGACTTTC
NA,TRBV7-2,12,NA,TRBJ2-3,CASSSVRDTQYF,TGTGCCAGCAGCTCCGTTAGAGATACGCAGTATTTT
NA,TRBV7-6,16,NA,TRBJ2-5,CASSLEGEFWGETQYF,TGTGCCAGCAGCCTGGAGGGGGAATTCTGGGGGGAGACCCAGTACTTC
NA,TRBV6-5,14,NA,TRBJ1-2,CASSYISENYGYTF,TGTGCCAGCAGTTACATCTCAGAGAACTATGGCTACACCTTC
TRBD1,TRBV19,16,few,TRBJ1-2,CASSPEGQGGNYGYTF,TGTGCCAGTAGTCCTGAGGGACAGGGGGGCAACTATGGCTACACCTTC
TRBD1,TRBV2,14,NA,TRBJ2-3,CASSVGTGTDTQYF,TGTGCCAGCAGTGTTGGGACAGGCACAGATACGCAGTATTTT
TRBD1,TRBV6-6,16,NA,TRBJ1-1,CASRAGRDRGHTEAFF,TGTGCCAGCAGGGCGGGGCGGGACAGGGGACACACTGAAGCTTTCTTT
NA,TRBV11-2,15,NA,TRBJ2-7,CASSLVQGRTYEQYF,TGTGCCAGCAGCTTAGTTCAGGGTAGAACCTACGAGCAGTACTTC
TRBD1,TRBV5-6,14,NA,TRBJ2-3,CASSLGTATDTQYF,TGTGCCAGCAGCCTAGGGACAGCCACAGATACGCAGTATTTT
TRBD1,TRBV5-3,13,NA,TRBJ2-7,CASSPRQGYEQYF,TGTGCCAGCAGCCCCAGACAGGGCTACGAGCAGTACTTC
NA,TRBV18,18,NA,TRBJ1-4,CASSNLFFGSSTNEKLFF,TGTGCCAGCTCCAATCTTTTTTTTGGGTCCTCAACTAATGAAAAACTGTTTTTT
TRBD1,TRBV29-1,15,once,TRBJ2-7,CSVAGSDRGVHEQYF,TGCAGCGTTGCGGGTTCGGACAGGGGGGTCCACGAGCAGTACTTC
NA,TRBV30,15,NA,TRBJ2-2,CAWSVRDRTNGELFF,TGTGCCTGGAGTGTACGGGACCGTACCAACGGGGAGCTGTTTTTT
NA,TRBV6-5,12,NA,TRBJ1-1,CASSYSGVGAFF,TGTGCCAGCAGTTACTCGGGAGTTGGAGCTTTCTTT
NA,TRBV30,14,once,TRBJ2-1,CAWIPWGGAYEQFF,TGTGCCTGGATCCCCTGGGGGGGGGCCTATGAGCAGTTCTTC
NA,TRBV6-5,15,NA,TRBJ2-2,CASTLGLLNTGELFF,TGTGCCAGCACCCTGGGACTTCTGAACACCGGGGAGCTGTTTTTT
TRBD2,TRBV5-5,16,NA,TRBJ2-3,CASSLGLAGTTDTQYF,TGTGCCAGCAGCTTGGGGCTAGCGGGGACGACAGATACGCAGTATTTT
NA,TRBV11-2,15,NA,TRBJ1-6,CASSFLTGSNSPLHF,TGTGCCAGCAGCTTCCTGACGGGTAGTAACTCACCCCTCCACTTT
TRBD1,TRBV27,14,NA,TRBJ1-1,CASSWTGGGTEAFF,TGTGCCAGCAGTTGGACAGGGGGAGGGACTGAAGCTTTCTTT
NA,TRBV2,14,NA,TRBJ2-1,CASSGLASYNEQFF,TGTGCCAGCAGTGGGCTAGCCTCCTACAATGAGCAGTTCTTC
NA,TRBV5-1,15,NA,TRBJ2-3,CASSLDVGSGDTQYF,TGCGCCAGCAGCTTGGATGTAGGGAGTGGAGATACGCAGTATTTT
NA,TRBV5-6,14,few,TRBJ1-4,CASSRRGVNEKLFF,TGTGCCAGCAGCAGAAGGGGGGTTAATGAAAAACTGTTTTTT
NA,TRBV19,13,NA,TRBJ2-2,CASSGDTVGELFF,TGTGCCAGTAGTGGGGACACGGTCGGGGAGCTGTTTTTT